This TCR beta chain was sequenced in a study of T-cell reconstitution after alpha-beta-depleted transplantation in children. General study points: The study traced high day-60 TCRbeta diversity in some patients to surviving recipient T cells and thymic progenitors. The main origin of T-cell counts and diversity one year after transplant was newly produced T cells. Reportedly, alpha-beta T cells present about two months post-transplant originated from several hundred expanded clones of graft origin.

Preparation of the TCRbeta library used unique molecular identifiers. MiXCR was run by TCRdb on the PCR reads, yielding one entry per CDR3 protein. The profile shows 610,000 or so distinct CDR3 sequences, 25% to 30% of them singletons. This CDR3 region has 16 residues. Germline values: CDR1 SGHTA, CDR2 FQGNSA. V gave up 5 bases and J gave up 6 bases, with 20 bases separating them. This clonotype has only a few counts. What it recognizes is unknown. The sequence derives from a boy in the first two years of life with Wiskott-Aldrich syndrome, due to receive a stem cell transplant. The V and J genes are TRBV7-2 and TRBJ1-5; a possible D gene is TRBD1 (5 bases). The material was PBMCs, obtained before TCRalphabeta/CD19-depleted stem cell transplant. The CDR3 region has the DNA TGTGCCAGCAGCATCCAAGGGGCAGGGAGGCTTCAGCCCCAGCATTTT. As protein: CASSIQGAGRLQPQHF. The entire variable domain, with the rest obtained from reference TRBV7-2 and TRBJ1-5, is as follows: GAGVSQSPSNKVTEKGKDVELRCDPISGHTALYWYRQSLGQGLEFLIYFQGNSAPDKSGLPSDRFSAERTGGSVSTLTIQRTQQEDSAVYLCASSIQGAGRLQPQHFGDGTRLSIL.